The present TCR beta chain was sequenced within a study of control samples from healthy donors and cancer patients (TCRdb year 2020). To prepare the library, the immunoSEQ multiplex PCR assay was applied. Held by TCRdb, this immuneACCESS table contains in-frame sequences only and omits some clones. Under half of the omission traces to an unresolved V gene where checked; the cause of the rest is unknown. Here the sample has just over 150,000 clones; about 94% occur a single time. The leading ten clones occupy around 9.3% of the sample. As for this clone: Its recognized antigen is unknown. Nothing much larger sits one base from this clone, and base qualities are not available.

According to the germline V gene, CDR1 reads SGHVS and CDR2 reads FQNEAQ. V drops 0 bases and J drops 0 bases, leaving 12 bases in between. The CDR3, cysteine through phenylalanine, is 17 amino acids long. Kept here is only the CDR3 DNA, which spans 51 bases and is read in frame from base 1. The clonotype was recovered from a woman in her forties in good health. The sample consisted of blood. The chain links TRBV7-8 with TRBJ1-5; no D gene call is confident. The nucleotide sequence is given as TGTGCCAGCAGCTTAGCGTTCAAAGGAGTTAGCAATCAGCCCCAGCATTTT. It translates to CASSLAFKGVSNQPQHF.